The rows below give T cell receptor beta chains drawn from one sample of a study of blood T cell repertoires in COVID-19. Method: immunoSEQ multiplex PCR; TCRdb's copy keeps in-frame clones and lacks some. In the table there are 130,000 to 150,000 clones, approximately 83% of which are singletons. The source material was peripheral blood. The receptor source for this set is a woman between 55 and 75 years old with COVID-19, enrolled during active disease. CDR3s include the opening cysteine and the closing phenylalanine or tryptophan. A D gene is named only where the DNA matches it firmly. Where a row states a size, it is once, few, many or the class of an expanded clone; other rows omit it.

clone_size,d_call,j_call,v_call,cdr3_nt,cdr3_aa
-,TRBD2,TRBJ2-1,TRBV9,TGTGCCAGCAGCTTTAGACTAGCGGGGGGCTTTTACAATGAGCAGTTCTTC,CASSFRLAGGFYNEQFF
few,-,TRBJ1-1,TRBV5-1,TGCGCCAGCAGCGAGGGGGCTGAAGCTTTCTTT,CASSEGAEAFF
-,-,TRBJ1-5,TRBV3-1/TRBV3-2,TGTGCCAGCAGCCAAGTGTACGGGGGGCACCTAAATCAGCCCCAGCATTTT,CASSQVYGGHLNQPQHF
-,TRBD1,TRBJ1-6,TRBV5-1,TGCGCCAGCAGCTTGGGGGCAGGGGGTGTTAATTCACCCCTCCACTTT,CASSLGAGGVNSPLHF
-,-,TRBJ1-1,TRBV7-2,TGTGCCAGCAGCTTAGACGGGGGAATGAACACTGAAGCTTTCTTT,CASSLDGGMNTEAFF
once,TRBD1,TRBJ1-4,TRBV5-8,TGTGCCAGCAGCGCCGGACAGGGCCCTAATGAAAAACTGTTTTTT,CASSAGQGPNEKLFF
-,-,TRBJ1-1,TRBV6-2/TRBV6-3,TGTGCCAGCAGTCCCCACCCTCGGGACACTGAAGCTTTCTTT,CASSPHPRDTEAFF
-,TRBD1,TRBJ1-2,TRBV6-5,TGTGCCAGCAAGAACGGACAGGGATCGGTAGGCTACACCTTC,CASKNGQGSVGYTF
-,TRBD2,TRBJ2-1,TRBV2,TGTGCCAGCAGTGAACCAGGACTAGCCTGGAGGTCGGAGCAGTTCTTC,CASSEPGLAWRSEQFF
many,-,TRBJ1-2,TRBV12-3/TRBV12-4,TGTGCCAGCAGTTTTCAGGAGGGCGGCTACACCTTC,CASSFQEGGYTF
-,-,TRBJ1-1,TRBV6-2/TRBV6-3,TGTGCCAGCAGCATCACAGTGAACACTGAAGCTTTCTTT,CASSITVNTEAFF
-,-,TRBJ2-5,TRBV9,TGTGCCAGCAGCGTCGCTAGCTTGCAGACCCAGTACTTC,CASSVASLQTQYF
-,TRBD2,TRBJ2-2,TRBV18,TGTGCCAGCTCACCAGCCCTAGCGGGGGGTCGCACCGGGGAGCTGTTTTTT,CASSPALAGGRTGELFF
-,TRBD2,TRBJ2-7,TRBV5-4,TGTGCCAGCAGCCGCCACGGGGGGGCTGGGACCTACGAGCAGTACTTC,CASSRHGGAGTYEQYF
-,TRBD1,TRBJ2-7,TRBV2,TGTGCCAGGGGACAGGGCGTCGAGCAGTACTTC,CARGQGVEQYF
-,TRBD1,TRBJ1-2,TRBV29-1,TGCAGCATGGAGAGGACAGGGGTTGGCTACACCTTC,CSMERTGVGYTF
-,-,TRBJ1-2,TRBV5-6,TGTGCCAGCAGCTTGGCTGGCAGCCGGAGGTATGGCTACACCTTC,CASSLAGSRRYGYTF
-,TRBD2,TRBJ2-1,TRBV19,TGTGCCAGTAGTCTGTTAGTAGCGGGGGTGGATGAGCAGTTCTTC,CASSLLVAGVDEQFF
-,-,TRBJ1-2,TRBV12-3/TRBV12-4,TGTGCCAGCAGTTTTCAGGGAAGCTATGGCTACACCTTC,CASSFQGSYGYTF
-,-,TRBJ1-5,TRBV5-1,TGCGCCAGCAGCCCCTCGGGGAGCAATCAGCCCCAGCATTTT,CASSPSGSNQPQHF
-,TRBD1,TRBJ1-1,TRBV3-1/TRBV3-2,TGTGCCAGCAGCCCATGGGACAGTACTGAAGCTTTCTTT,CASSPWDSTEAFF
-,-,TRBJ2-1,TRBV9,TGTGCCAGCACGCCTACGAGCTCCTACAATGAGCAGTTCTTC,CASTPTSSYNEQFF
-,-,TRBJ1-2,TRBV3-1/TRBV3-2,TGTGCCAGCAGCCGAGAGAGTCGGCAGGGAAACTATGGCTACACCTTC,CASSRESRQGNYGYTF
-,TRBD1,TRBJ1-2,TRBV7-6,TGTGCCAGCAGCCCGGGACAGGGGGGTAATGGCTACACCTTC,CASSPGQGGNGYTF
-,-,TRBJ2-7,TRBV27,TGTGCCAGCAGTCCCCGTGGGCGCGAGCAGTACTTC,CASSPRGREQYF
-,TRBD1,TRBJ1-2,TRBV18,TGTGCCAGCTCACCCTGGACAGGGTCTAACTATGGCTACACCTTC,CASSPWTGSNYGYTF
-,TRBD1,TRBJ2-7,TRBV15,TGTGCCACCAGCAGGCGGACAGGGGGTGCGATTCTCACCTACGAGCAGTACTTC,CATSRRTGGAILTYEQYF
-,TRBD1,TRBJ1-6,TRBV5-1,TGCGCCAGCAGCTTGGGGGACAGGGGGGCCCATTCACCCCTCCACTTT,CASSLGDRGAHSPLHF
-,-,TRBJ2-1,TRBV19,TGTGCCAGTACCCCCATGGCCTCCTACAATGAGCAGTTCTTC,CASTPMASYNEQFF
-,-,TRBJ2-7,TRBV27,TGTGCCAGCCAAATTGACAGAGGCTCTACTTACGAGCAGTACTTC,CASQIDRGSTYEQYF
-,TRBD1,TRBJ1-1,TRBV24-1,TGTGCCACCAGGACCGGACAGGGGAGCACTGAAGCTTTCTTT,CATRTGQGSTEAFF
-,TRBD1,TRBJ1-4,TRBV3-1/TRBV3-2,TGTGCCAGCAGCCAAGGTTACCGGGACAGGGAGGCCAAACTGTTTTTT,CASSQGYRDREAKLFF
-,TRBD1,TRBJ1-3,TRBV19,TGTGCCAGTAGAGAATCCAACAGGGGCTCTGGAAACACCATATATTTT,CASRESNRGSGNTIYF
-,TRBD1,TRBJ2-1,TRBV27,TGTGCCAGCTCGACCGGAGCGACAGGGGTCTACAATGAGCAGTTCTTC,CASSTGATGVYNEQFF
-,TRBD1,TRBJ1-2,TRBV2,TGTGCCAGCAGTGACAGGGGGGACTATGGCTACACCTTC,CASSDRGDYGYTF
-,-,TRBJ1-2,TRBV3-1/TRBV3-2,TGTGCCAGCAGCCACGGGAGCTTGGAGGGCTATGGCTACACCTTC,CASSHGSLEGYGYTF
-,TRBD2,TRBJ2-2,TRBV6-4,TGTGCCAGCAGGGTTGGGTCGGTAGCGGGTGTCACCGGGGAGCTGTTTTTT,CASRVGSVAGVTGELFF
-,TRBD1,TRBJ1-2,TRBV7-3,TGTGCCAGCAGTCCAGGACAGGGGGCAAGTTATGGCTACACCTTC,CASSPGQGASYGYTF
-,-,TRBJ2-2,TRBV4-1,TGCGCCAGCAGCCAGTTTACCGCTCGGGGAAACACCGGGGAGCTGTTTTTT,CASSQFTARGNTGELFF
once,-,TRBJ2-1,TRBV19,TGTGCCAGTAGTCAGGGCAGGGAAGGCGAGCAGTTCTTC,CASSQGREGEQFF
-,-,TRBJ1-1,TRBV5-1,TGCGCCAGCAGCTTGGTAGGGGGATCGGCTGAAGCTTTCTTT,CASSLVGGSAEAFF
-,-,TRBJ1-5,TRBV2,TGTGCCAGCAGTGAGGCAGGGAGGGGATATAGCAATCAGCCCCAGCATTTT,CASSEAGRGYSNQPQHF
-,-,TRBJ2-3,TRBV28,TGTGCCAGCAGTTTAAAGGGACACACGCAGTATTTT,CASSLKGHTQYF
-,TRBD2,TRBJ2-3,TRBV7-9,TGTGCCAGCAGCGTGGGACTAGCGGGGACAGATACGCAGTATTTT,CASSVGLAGTDTQYF
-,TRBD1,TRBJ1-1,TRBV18,TGTGCCAGCTCACCACGTCAGGGGGCAAACACTGAAGCTTTCTTT,CASSPRQGANTEAFF
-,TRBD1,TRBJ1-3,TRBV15,TGTGCCACCAGCAGAGACAGGGGGCCGGGAAACACCATATATTTT,CATSRDRGPGNTIYF
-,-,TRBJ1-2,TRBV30,TGTGCCTGGGGGGGGGCCTATGGCTACACCTTC,CAWGGAYGYTF
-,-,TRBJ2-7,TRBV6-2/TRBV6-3,TGTGCCAGCAGTTCCCAGGGATACGAGCAGTACTTC,CASSSQGYEQYF
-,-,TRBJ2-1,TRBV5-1,TGCGCCAGCAGCCTCCTCGGGAGCGGCTACAATGAGCAGTTCTTC,CASSLLGSGYNEQFF
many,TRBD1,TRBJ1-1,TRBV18,TGTGCCAGCTCACTCGACAGGGATCGAGCTTTCTTT,CASSLDRDRAFF
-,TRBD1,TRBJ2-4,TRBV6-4,TGTGCCAGCAGTGACGGGACAGACAAGAGCATTCAGTACTTC,CASSDGTDKSIQYF
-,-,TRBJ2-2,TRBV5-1,TGCGCCAGCAGCCTCGGACAGTACACCGGGGAGCTGTTTTTT,CASSLGQYTGELFF
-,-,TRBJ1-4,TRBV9,TGTGCCAGCAGACAGGGCTCTGCAACTAATGAAAAACTGTTTTTT,CASRQGSATNEKLFF
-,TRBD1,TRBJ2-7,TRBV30,TGTGCCTGGAGTGTTGGGACAGGGGTAATCTACGAGCAGTACTTC,CAWSVGTGVIYEQYF
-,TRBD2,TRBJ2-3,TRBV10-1,TGCGCCAGCAGTCCGGGGGAGCGGGGGCTTACAGATACGCAGTATTTT,CASSPGERGLTDTQYF
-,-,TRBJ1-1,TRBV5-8,TGTGCCAGCAGCGTGGACGGGGATCTTTTGAGCTCTGAAGCTTTCTTT,CASSVDGDLLSSEAFF
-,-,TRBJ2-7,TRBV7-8,TGTGCCAGCAGTGAATTTGGTGGGGGGTCCTCCTACGAGCAGTACTTC,CASSEFGGGSSYEQYF
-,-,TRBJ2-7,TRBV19,TGTGCCAGCCGAGGAGGGACCTACGAGCAGTACTTC,CASRGGTYEQYF
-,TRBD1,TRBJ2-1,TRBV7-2,TGTGCCAGCAGCGCCATACACGGGACAGTCAATGAGCAGTTCTTC,CASSAIHGTVNEQFF
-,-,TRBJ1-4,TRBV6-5,TGTGCCAGCAGTTCTCCAGGGCCCCTCTCGGGACTGTTTTTT,CASSSPGPLSGLFF